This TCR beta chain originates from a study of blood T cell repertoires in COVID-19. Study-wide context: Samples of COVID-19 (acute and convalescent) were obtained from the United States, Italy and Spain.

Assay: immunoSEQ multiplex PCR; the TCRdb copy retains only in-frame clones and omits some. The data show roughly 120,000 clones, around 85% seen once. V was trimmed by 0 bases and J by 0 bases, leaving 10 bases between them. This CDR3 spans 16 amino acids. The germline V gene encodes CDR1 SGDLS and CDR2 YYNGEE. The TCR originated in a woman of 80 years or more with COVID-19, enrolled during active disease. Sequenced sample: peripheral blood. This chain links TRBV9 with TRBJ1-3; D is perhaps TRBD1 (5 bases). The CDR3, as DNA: TGTGCCAGCAGCGTAGAAGGGGCCCGCTCTGGAAACACCATATATTTT. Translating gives CASSVEGARSGNTIYF.